This T cell receptor (beta chain) is from a study of CXCR3-negative and CXCR3-positive naive CD8 T cells. In the study overall: The dataset comprises 110 million to 150 million TRB reads in total, with about 1.5 +/- 0.3 million reads per library.

A word on this clonotype: Its target is not known.

The libraries of TRB cDNA were constructed through 5' RACE using UMI labels. With the 5' RACE reads reprocessed, TCRdb shows one record per CDR3 protein and no DNA. The sample yields 75,000 to 100,000 distinct CDR3 sequences, of which the top ten take up approximately 0.99%. The CDR3 totals 17 residues. The germline gives CDR1 SGHVS, CDR2 FNYEAQ. Study observations and caveats: Similar TRBV-TRBJ usage characterized naive CXCR3-negative and CXCR3-positive cells; memory cells differed. Relative to CXCR3-negative naive cells, CXCR3-positive naive cells had more hydrophobic TRB CDR3s.

This TCR was sampled from a human donor in good health. Some clones in this sample may be carry-over from other donors' samples. Material: naive CXCR3+ CD8+ T cells from blood. The subset: CD45RO-CCR7+CD27+CD95- naive CD8+ T cells expressing CXCR3 (TNR3+). This chain links TRBV7-6 with TRBJ1-1; TCRdb designates TRBD1, a call that cannot be tested without DNA. CDR3 in amino acids: CASSLLGVGGEDTEAFF.